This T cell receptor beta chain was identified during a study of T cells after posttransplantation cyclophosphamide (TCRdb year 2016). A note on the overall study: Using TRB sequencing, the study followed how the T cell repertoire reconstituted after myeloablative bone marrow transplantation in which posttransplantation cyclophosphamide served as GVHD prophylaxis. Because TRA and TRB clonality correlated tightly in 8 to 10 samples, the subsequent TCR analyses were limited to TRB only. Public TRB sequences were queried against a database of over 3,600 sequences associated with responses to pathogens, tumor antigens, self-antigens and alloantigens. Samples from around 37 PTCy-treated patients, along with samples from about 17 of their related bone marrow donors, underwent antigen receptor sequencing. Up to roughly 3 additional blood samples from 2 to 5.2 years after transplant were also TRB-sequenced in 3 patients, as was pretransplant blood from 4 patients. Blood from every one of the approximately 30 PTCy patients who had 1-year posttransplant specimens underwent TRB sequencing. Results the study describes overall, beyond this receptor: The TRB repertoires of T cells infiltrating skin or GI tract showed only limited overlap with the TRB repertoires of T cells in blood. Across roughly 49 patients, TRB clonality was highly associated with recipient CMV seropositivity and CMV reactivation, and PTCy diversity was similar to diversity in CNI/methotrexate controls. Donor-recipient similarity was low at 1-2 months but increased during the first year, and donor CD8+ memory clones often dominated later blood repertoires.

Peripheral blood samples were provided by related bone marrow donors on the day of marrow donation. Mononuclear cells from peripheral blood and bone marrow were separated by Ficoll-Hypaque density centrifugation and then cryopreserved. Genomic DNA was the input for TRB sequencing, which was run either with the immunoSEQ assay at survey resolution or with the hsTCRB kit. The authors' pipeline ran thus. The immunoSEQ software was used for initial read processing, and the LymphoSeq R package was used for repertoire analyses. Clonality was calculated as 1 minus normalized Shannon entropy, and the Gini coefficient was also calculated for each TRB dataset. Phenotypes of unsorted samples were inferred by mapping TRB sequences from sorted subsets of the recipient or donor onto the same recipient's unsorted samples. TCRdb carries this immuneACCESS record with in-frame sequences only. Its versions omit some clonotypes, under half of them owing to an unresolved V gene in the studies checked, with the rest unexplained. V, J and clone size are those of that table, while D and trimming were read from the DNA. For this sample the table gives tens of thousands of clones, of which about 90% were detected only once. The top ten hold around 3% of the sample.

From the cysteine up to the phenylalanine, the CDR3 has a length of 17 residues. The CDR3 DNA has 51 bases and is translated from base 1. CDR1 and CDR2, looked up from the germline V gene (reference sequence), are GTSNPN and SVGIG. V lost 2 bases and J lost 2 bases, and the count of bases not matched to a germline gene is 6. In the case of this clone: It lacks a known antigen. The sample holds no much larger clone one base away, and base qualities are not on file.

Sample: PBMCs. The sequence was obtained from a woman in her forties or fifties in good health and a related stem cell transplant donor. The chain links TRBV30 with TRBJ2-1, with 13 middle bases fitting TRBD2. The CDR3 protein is CAWSPLLAGGPYNEQFF. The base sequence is TGTGCCTGGAGTCCCCTACTAGCGGGAGGGCCCTACAATGAGCAGTTCTTC.